The 20 T cell receptor beta chains presented below share a single source sample, sequenced in a study of blood T cell repertoires in COVID-19. The protocol was immunoSEQ multiplex PCR, while the TCRdb copy is restricted to in-frame clones and leaves out a portion. The data show 310,000 or so clones, around 85% seen once. The sequenced sample consisted of PBMCs or T cells enriched from blood (not recorded which). Every receptor here comes from a woman between 40 and 50 years old who had recovered from COVID-19.

The sample holds one count of this clone. V usage is TRBV29-1 and J usage is TRBJ1-2, with D perhaps matching TRBD1 (6 bases). The CDR3 runs to 16 residues. With 0 bases removed from V and 3 bases from J, the gap between germline ends came to 17 bases. CDR1 and CDR2 from the germline V gene are SQVTM and ANQGSEA. CDR3 amino acids: CSVEEWAGEFDYGYTF. CDR3 nucleotides: TGCAGCGTTGAAGAGTGGGCAGGGGAATTTGACTATGGCTACACCTTC.

J is TRBJ2-1 and V is TRBV19, with 11 positions matching TRBD2. The CDR3 covers 16 residues. V lost 4 bases, J lost 1 base, and 3 bases stayed unmatched. Germline values: CDR1 LNHDA, CDR2 SQIVND (reference sequence). The CDR3 sequence is CASSTIAGGSYNEQFF. In DNA form, the CDR3 reads TGTGCCAGTAGTACCATAGCGGGAGGGTCCTACAATGAGCAGTTCTTC.

This rearrangement joins TRBV7-9 to TRBJ1-3; TRBD1 aligns across 10 bases. Unmatched junction bases numbered 13, after V lost 7 bases and J lost 4 bases. The CDR3 consists of 17 residues. Germline V gene data show CDR1 as SEHNR and CDR2 as FQNEAQ (reference sequence). CDR3 nucleotide sequence: TGTGCCAGCAAAACCCACAACCGGGACAGGGGAGGAAACACCATATATTTT. It is translated as CASKTHNRDRGGNTIYF.

This clone was picked up one time. The CDR3 nucleotides are TGTGCCACCAGCAGTCAGCCTCCGGGACAGGGCTACGAGCAGTACTTC. Amino acid sequence: CATSSQPPGQGYEQYF. This chain connects TRBV15 to TRBJ2-7; 9 nucleotides line up with TRBD1. Looked up from germline, CDR1 is LNHNV and CDR2 is YYDKDF (reference sequence). V shed 3 bases, J shed 3 bases, and the junction held 9 bases outside the gene matches. The CDR3 totals 16 residues.

This CDR3 reads CASSKVGDSPRKPQHF. Here the CDR3 DNA reads TGTGCCAGCAGCAAAGTAGGGGACAGTCCGAGGAAGCCCCAGCATTTT. The chain is built from TRBV21-1 and TRBJ1-5; the D call TRBD1 from the table was never checked on the DNA. TRBV21-1 is noted as a pseudogene. The CDR3 has 16 residues.

V and J are TRBV7-2 and TRBJ2-1, with D possibly TRBD2 on 5 matching bases. Deletions cut 5 bases from V and 6 bases from J, with 17 bases between. Germline V gives CDR1 SGHTA, CDR2 FQGNSA. CDR3 length: 15 amino acids. The CDR3 reads CASSPYSGSGNEQFF. CDR3 nucleotide sequence: TGTGCCAGCAGCCCCTACTCGGGGTCGGGCAATGAGCAGTTCTTC.

This chain connects TRBV5-1 to TRBJ2-5; 9 nucleotides match TRBD1. CDR3 length equals 16 residues. CDR1 is SGHRS and CDR2 is YFSETQ in the germline V gene. J gave up 2 bases and V 1 base, and 6 bases lay outside the gene matches. In DNA form, the CDR3 reads TGCGCCAGCAGCTTGCTTGCGACAGGGGGTCAAGAGACCCAGTACTTC. Translating it yields CASSLLATGGQETQYF.

The chain couples TRBV30 to TRBJ2-3; D remains unclear. Trimming took off 1 base at V and 6 bases at J, with 11 bases between the two ends. Germline V gene sequence: CDR1 GTSNPN, CDR2 SVGIG (reference sequence). This CDR3 region has 13 residues. The CDR3 DNA reads as TGTGCCTGGAGTGGGTTGAGATGGGATACGCAGTATTTT. Residues: CAWSGLRWDTQYF.

This chain uses TRBV7-9 with TRBJ1-1, with D possibly matching TRBD1 (6 bases). The V end lost 7 bases, the J end lost 1 base, and 16 bases lay between the germline ends. This CDR3 contains 15 residues. Germline V gene sequence: CDR1 SEHNR, CDR2 FQNEAQ (reference sequence). DNA of the CDR3: TGTGCCAGCACCCAGGGGAGCGGTGGGAACACTGAAGCTTTCTTT. It is translated as CASTQGSGGNTEAFF.

This chain links TRBV5-1 with TRBJ1-3, with TRBD1 as a possible D gene (5 bases). Trimming cost V 0 bases and J 0 bases, with 7 bases left between them. Germline V CDR1 and CDR2: SGHRS, YFSETQ. This CDR3 is 15 amino acids long. CDR3 DNA sequence: TGCGCCAGCAGCTTGGACAGGAACTCTGGAAACACCATATATTTT. It translates to CASSLDRNSGNTIYF.

The CDR3 nucleotides are TGCGCCAGCAGCCGTCTAGCGGGAGGCCCCTACAATGAGCAGTTCTTC. Translated: CASSRLAGGPYNEQFF. The chain is built from TRBV4-1 and TRBJ2-1; TRBD2 matches at 11 bases. The CDR3 loop spans 16 amino acids. V lost 4 bases to trimming and J lost 2 bases; unmatched junction nucleotides: 4. From germline, CDR1 is MGHRA and CDR2 YSYEKL.

CDR3 DNA: TGTGCCAGCTCCTCGCGCACCGGGACAGGGTTTAACGAGCAGTACTTC. Translated, it gives CASSSRTGTGFNEQYF. The chain recombines TRBV18 with TRBJ2-7; 9 bases map to TRBD1. V was pared by 6 bases and J by 5 bases, with 14 bases of the junction left unmatched. The germline CDR1 and CDR2 sequences are KGHSH and LQKENI. The CDR3 consists of 16 residues.

Written as DNA, the CDR3 is TGTGCCAGCAGTCGCAGCCCTGACTGGGATGAGCAGTTCTTC. Translation: CASSRSPDWDEQFF. The chain is built from TRBV28 and TRBJ2-1; D is ambiguous. This CDR3 has 14 residues. Germline assignment: CDR1 MDHEN and CDR2 SYDVKM. Trimming left V 5 bases short and J 8 bases short, with 16 bases between.

V is TRBV18 and J is TRBJ2-5, with D unresolved. This CDR3 contains 14 residues. V was clipped by 3 bases and J by 2 bases, with 10 bases between them. Germline loops: CDR1 KGHSH, CDR2 LQKENI. The CDR3 bases are TGTGCCAGCTCACCCCCGTCCCTACAAGAGACCCAGTACTTC. It is translated as CASSPPSLQETQYF. Variable domain in full (rest from reference TRBV18 and TRBJ2-5): NAGVMQNPRHLVRRRGQEARLRCSPMKGHSHVYWYRQLPEEGLKFMVYLQKENIIDESGMPKERFSAEFPKEGPSILRIQQVVRGDSAAYFCASSPPSLQETQYFGPGTRLLVL.

This clone appeared once. This chain connects TRBV5-1 to TRBJ1-4; the match to TRBD1 covers 10 bases. The CDR3 is 16 residues long. Germline CDR1 is SGHRS and CDR2 is YFSETQ. V was clipped by 4 bases and J by 8 bases; unmatched bases: 11. The CDR3 bases are TGCGCCAGCAGCGGGGACAGGGGAACGGCACGGGAAAAACTGTTTTTT. Translating gives CASSGDRGTAREKLFF.

The chain combines TRBV24-1 with TRBJ1-4; 8 bases are a match to TRBD1. This CDR3 has 15 amino acids. V shed 5 bases and J 4 bases; nucleotides not matched to a gene: 5. Germline V lookup: CDR1 KGHDR, CDR2 SFDVKD. The CDR3 loop is CATSARQGLNEKLFF. CDR3 DNA sequence: TGTGCCACCAGTGCCAGACAGGGGCTTAATGAAAAACTGTTTTTT.

The gene calls are TRBV28 and TRBJ2-7; 15 bases match TRBD2. In germline, CDR1 is MDHEN, CDR2 SYDVKM. CDR3 length: 18 residues. J gave up 5 bases and V 6 bases, and 14 bases lay outside the gene matches. The CDR3 protein is CASSPIRTSGRVGDEQYF. The DNA of the CDR3 is TGTGCCAGCAGCCCGATCCGGACTAGCGGGAGGGTCGGTGACGAGCAGTACTTC.

The chain carries TRBV6-5 and TRBJ1-6, with a tentative D call TRBD1 (6 bases). The length of the CDR3 is 16 residues. In germline, CDR1 is MNHEY, CDR2 SVGAGI. V lost 4 bases and J 5 bases, leaving 15 bases between the germline ends. The DNA for the CDR3 is TGTGCCAGCAGTTTAACCGGGACATCGGATAATTCACCCCTCCACTTT. Translated, it gives CASSLTGTSDNSPLHF.

The chain carries TRBV2 and TRBJ2-1; 10 bases agree with TRBD2. The trim removed 6 bases at V and 6 bases at J, leaving 11 bases unmatched. Germline V lookup: CDR1 SNHLY, CDR2 FYNNEI. There are 16 residues in the CDR3. CDR3 bases: TGTGCCAGCAGCCGGGGGCTAGCGGGAGAACTCAATGAGCAGTTCTTC. Translating it yields CASSRGLAGELNEQFF.

V gene TRBV30 combines with J gene TRBJ1-1; TRBD1 aligns across 7 bases. Germline CDR1 is GTSNPN and CDR2 is SVGIG (reference sequence). CDR3 length: 14 residues. The J segment lost 4 bases and the V segment lost 2 bases, leaving 7 bases of the junction unmatched. This CDR3 is CAWSPPAGGTEAFF. The CDR3 bases are TGTGCCTGGAGTCCCCCCGCAGGGGGCACTGAAGCTTTCTTT.